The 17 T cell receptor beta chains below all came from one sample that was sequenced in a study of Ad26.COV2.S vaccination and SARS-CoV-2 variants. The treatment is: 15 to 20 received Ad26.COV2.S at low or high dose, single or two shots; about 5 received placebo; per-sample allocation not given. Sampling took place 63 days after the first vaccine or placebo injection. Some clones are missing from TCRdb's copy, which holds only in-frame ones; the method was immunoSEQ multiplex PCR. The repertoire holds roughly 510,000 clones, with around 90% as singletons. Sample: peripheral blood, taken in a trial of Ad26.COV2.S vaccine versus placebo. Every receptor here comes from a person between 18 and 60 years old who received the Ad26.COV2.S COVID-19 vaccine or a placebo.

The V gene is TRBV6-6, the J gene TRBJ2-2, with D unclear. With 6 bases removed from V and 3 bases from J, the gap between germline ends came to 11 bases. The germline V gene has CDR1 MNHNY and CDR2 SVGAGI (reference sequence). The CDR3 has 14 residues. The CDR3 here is CASSRSADTGELFF. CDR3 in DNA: TGTGCCAGCAGCCGTTCGGCGGACACCGGGGAGCTGTTTTTT.

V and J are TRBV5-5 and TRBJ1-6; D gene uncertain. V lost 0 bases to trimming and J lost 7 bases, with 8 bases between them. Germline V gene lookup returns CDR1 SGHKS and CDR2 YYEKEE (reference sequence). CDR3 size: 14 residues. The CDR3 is CASSLVLRNSPLHF. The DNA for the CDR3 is TGTGCCAGCAGCTTGGTACTAAGGAATTCACCCCTCCACTTT.

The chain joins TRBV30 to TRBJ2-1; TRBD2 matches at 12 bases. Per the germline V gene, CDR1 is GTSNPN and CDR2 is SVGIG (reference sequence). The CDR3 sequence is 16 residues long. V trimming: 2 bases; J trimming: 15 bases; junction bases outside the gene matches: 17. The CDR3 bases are TGTGCCTGGAGTTACCTAGCGGGAGGGCCCTTAGGTAATCCGTTCTTC. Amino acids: CAWSYLAGGPLGNPFF. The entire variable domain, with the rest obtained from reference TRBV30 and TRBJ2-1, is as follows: SQTIHQWPATLVQPVGSPLSLECTVEGTSNPNLYWYRQAAGRGLQLLFYSVGIGQISSEVPQNLSASRPQDRQFILSSKKLLLSDSGFYLCAWSYLAGGPLGNPFFGPGTRLTVL.

The chain's CDR3 is CASSIRPGLAGVPYNEQFF. Here the CDR3 DNA reads TGTGCCAGCAGCATCCGACCGGGACTAGCGGGAGTCCCCTACAATGAGCAGTTCTTC. This sequence joins TRBV7-9 and TRBJ2-1; 14 nucleotides line up with TRBD2. CDR3 size: 19 residues. Looked up from germline, CDR1 is SEHNR and CDR2 is FQNEAQ (reference sequence). V was clipped by 5 bases and J by 2 bases; unmatched bases: 11.

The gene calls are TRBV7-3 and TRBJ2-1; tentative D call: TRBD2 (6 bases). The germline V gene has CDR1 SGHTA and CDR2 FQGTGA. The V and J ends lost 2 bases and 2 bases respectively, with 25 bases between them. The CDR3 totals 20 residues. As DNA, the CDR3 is TGTGCCAGCAGCTTAGGGGGAGGTAGGCGGATCCCCCCGACCTACAATGAGCAGTTCTTC. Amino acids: CASSLGGGRRIPPTYNEQFF.

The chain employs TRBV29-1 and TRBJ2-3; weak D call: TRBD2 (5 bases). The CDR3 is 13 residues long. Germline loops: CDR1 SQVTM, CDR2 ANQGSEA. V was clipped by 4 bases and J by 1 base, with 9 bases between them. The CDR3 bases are TGCAGCGTTGCTTTGGGAGGCACAGATACGCAGTATTTT. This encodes CSVALGGTDTQYF.

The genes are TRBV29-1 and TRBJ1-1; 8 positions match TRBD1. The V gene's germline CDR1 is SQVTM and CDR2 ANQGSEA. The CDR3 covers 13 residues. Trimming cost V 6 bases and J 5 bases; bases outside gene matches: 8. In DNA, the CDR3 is TGCAGCGTGAGAGACAGGGGAGGAACTGAAGCTTTCTTT. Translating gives CSVRDRGGTEAFF.

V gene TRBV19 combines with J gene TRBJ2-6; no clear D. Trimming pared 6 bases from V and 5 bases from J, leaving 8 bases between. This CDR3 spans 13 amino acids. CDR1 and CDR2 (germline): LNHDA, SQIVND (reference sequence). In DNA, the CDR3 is TGTGCCAGTAGGTTCGATAGGGCCAACGTCCTGACTTTC. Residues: CASRFDRANVLTF.

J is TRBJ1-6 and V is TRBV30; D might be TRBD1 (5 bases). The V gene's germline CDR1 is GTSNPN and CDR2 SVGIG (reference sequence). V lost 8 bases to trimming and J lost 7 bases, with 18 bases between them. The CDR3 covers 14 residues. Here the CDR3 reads CAGSLPGENSPLHF. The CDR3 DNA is TGTGCCGGGTCGTTGCCGGGGGAGAATTCACCCCTCCACTTT.

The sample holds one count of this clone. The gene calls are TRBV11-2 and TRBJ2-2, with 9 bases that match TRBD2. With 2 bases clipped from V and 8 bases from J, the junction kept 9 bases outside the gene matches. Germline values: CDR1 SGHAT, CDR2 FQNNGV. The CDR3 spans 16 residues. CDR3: CASSLNILAGDGELFF. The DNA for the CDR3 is TGTGCCAGCAGCTTAAATATATTAGCGGGAGATGGGGAGCTGTTTTTT.

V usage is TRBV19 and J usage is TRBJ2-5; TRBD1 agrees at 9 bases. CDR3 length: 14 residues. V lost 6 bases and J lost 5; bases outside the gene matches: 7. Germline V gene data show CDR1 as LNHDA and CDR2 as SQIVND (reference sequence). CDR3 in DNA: TGTGCCAGTAGGCCCCCTGGGACAGGGGAGACCCAGTACTTC. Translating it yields CASRPPGTGETQYF.

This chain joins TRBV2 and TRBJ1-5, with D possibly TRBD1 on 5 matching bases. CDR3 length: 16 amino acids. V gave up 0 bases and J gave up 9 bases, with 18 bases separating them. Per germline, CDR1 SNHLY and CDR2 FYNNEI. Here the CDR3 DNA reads TGTGCCAGCAGTGAAGCGAAGGGGAAGGGTTTGAGGCCCCAGCATTTT. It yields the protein CASSEAKGKGLRPQHF.

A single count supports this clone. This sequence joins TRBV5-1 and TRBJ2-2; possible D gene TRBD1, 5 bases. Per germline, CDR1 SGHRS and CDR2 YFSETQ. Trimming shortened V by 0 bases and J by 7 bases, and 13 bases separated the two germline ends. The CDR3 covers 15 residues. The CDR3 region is CASSLGGRTDGELFF. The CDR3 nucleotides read TGCGCCAGCAGCTTGGGGGGCAGGACGGACGGGGAGCTGTTTTTT.

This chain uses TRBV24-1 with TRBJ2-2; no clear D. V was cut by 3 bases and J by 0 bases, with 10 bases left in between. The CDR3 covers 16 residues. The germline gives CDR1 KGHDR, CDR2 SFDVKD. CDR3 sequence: CATSDRSFPNTGELFF. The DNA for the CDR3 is TGTGCCACCAGTGATAGGAGCTTCCCGAACACCGGGGAGCTGTTTTTT.

This chain's CDR3 is CASRLRLASGNEQFF. The CDR3 DNA reads TGTGCCAGCAGATTAAGACTAGCTTCCGGCAATGAGCAGTTCTTC. This rearrangement joins TRBV7-2 to TRBJ2-1, with 7 bases aligning to TRBD2. This CDR3 comprises 15 residues. The V gene's germline CDR1 is SGHTA and CDR2 FQGNSA. With V trimmed by 6 bases and J by 6 bases, 11 bases remained unmatched.

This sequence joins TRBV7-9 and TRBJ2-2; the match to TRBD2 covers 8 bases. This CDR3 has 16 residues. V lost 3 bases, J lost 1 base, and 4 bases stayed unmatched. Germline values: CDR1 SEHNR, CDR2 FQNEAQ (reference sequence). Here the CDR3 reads CASSFGGALNTGELFF. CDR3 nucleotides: TGTGCCAGCAGCTTCGGGGGGGCTTTGAACACCGGGGAGCTGTTTTTT.

CDR3 DNA: TGTGCCAGCACAGGGGTCGCAGAAGGCAATCAGCCCCAGCATTTT. Translation gives CASTGVAEGNQPQHF. The chain links TRBV19 to TRBJ1-5; 7 bases map to TRBD1. The germline CDR1 and CDR2 sequences are LNHDA and SQIVND (reference sequence). V dropped 9 bases and J dropped 2; count of bases not matched to a gene: 10. The CDR3 covers 15 residues.